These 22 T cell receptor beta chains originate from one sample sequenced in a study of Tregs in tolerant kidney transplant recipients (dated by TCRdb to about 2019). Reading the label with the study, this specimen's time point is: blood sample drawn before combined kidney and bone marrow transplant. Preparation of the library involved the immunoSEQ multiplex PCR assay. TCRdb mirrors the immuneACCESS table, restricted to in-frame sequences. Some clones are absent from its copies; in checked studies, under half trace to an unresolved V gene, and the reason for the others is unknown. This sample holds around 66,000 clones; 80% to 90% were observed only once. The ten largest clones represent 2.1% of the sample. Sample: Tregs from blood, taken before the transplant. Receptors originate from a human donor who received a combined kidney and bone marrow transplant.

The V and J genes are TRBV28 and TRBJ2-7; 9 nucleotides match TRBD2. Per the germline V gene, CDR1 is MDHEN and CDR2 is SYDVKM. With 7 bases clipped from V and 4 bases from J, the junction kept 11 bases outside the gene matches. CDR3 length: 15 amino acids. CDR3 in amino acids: CASTSRGGRVYEQYF. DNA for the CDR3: TGTGCCAGCACCTCGCGGGGGGGGAGAGTTTACGAGCAGTACTTC. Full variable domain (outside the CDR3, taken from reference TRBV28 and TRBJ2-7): DVKVTQSSRYLVKRTGEKVFLECVQDMDHENMFWYRQDPGLGLRLIYFSYDVKMKEKGDIPEGYSVSREKKERFSLILESASTNQTSMYLCASTSRGGRVYEQYFGPGTRLTVT.

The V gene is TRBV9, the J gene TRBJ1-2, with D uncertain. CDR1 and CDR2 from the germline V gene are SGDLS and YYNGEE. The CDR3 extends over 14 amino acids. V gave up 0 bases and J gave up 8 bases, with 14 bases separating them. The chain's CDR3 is CASSVAAAARGYTF. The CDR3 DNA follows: TGTGCCAGCAGCGTAGCCGCGGCGGCCCGAGGCTACACCTTC.

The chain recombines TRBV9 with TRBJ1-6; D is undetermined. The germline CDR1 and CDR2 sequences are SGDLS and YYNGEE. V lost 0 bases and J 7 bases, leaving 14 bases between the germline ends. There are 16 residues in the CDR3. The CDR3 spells CASSVDSSPGNSPLHF. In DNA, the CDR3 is TGTGCCAGCAGCGTAGACAGCTCCCCCGGGAATTCACCCCTCCACTTT.

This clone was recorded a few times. The CDR3 sequence is CASTPRVVGSDEQFF. The CDR3 DNA sequence: TGCGCCAGTACTCCACGGGTGGTAGGATCCGATGAGCAGTTCTTC. J is TRBJ2-1 and V is TRBV5-1; the D is unclear. This CDR3 has 15 residues. Germline V gene data show CDR1 as SGHRS and CDR2 as YFSETQ. Trimming shortened V by 8 bases and J by 8 bases, and 23 bases separated the two germline ends.

CDR3 loop: CASSPRLFRGSSYNEQFF. The CDR3 DNA is TGTGCCAGCAGTCCAAGATTGTTCAGGGGAAGCTCCTACAATGAGCAGTTCTTC. V is TRBV28 and J is TRBJ2-1; TRBD1 might be the D (6 bases). The length of the CDR3 is 18 residues. CDR1 and CDR2 (germline): MDHEN, SYDVKM. V was shortened by 5 bases and J by 0 bases, with 20 bases between the two germline ends.

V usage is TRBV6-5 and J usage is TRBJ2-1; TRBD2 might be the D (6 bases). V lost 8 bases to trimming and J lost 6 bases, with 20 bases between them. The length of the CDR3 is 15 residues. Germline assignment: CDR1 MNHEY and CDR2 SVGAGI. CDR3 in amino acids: CASARGGPPRNEQFF. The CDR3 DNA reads TGTGCCAGCGCGCGGGGAGGTCCCCCGCGCAATGAGCAGTTCTTC.

The CDR3 nucleotides read TGTGCCAGCAGTGAATGGGTTGGAGGGGTGGACGGGGAGCTGTTTTTT. Translated: CASSEWVGGVDGELFF. This rearrangement joins TRBV25-1 to TRBJ2-2, with D perhaps TRBD2 (6 bases). This CDR3 is built from 16 residues. The germline gives CDR1 MGHDK, CDR2 SYGVNS. Trimming left V 1 base short and J 7 bases short, with 16 bases between. The whole variable domain, filled in from reference TRBV25-1 and TRBJ2-2, reads EADIYQTPRYLVIGTGKKITLECSQTMGHDKMYWYQQDPGMELHLIHYSYGVNSTEKGDLSSESTVSRIRTEHFPLTLESARPSHTSQYLCASSEWVGGVDGELFFGEGSRLTVL.

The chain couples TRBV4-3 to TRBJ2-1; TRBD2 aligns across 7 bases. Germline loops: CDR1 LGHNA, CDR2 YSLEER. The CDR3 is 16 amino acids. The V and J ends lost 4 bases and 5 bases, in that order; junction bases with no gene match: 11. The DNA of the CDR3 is TGCGCCAGCAGCCGACTTCGAGGGAGGGAAAACAATGAGCAGTTCTTC. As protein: CASSRLRGRENNEQFF.

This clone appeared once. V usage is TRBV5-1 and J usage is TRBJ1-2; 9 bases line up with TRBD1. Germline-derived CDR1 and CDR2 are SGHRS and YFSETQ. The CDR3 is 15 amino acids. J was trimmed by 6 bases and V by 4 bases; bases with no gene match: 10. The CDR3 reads CASSAGTGKGNGYTF. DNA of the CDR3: TGCGCCAGCAGCGCGGGGACAGGGAAAGGAAATGGCTACACCTTC.

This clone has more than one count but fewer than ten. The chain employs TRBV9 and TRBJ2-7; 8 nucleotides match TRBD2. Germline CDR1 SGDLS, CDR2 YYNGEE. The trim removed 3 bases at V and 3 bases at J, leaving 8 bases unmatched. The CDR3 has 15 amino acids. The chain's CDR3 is CASSEPVAGLYEQYF. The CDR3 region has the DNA TGTGCCAGCAGCGAGCCCGTAGCGGGGCTCTACGAGCAGTACTTC.

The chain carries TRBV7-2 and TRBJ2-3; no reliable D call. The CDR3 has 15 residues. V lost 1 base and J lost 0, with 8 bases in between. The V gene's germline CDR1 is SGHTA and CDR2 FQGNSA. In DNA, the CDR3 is TGTGCCAGCAGCTTAGGTCGGCCAAGCACAGATACGCAGTATTTT. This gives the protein CASSLGRPSTDTQYF.

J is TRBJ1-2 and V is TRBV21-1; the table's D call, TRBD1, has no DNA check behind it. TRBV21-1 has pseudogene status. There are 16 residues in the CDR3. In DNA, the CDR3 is TGTGCCAGCAGCACTCGGACAGGGGGACACGACTATGGCTACACCTTC. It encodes CASSTRTGGHDYGYTF.

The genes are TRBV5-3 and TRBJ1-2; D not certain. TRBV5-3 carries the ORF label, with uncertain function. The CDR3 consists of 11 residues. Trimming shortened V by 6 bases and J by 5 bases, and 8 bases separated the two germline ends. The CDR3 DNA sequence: TGTGCCAGAAAGAGGCAGTATGGCTACACCTTC. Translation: CARKRQYGYTF.

The CDR3 sequence is CASSIALAGARDTQYF. The CDR3 coding sequence is TGTGCCAGTAGTATTGCACTAGCGGGGGCCAGAGATACGCAGTATTTT. The V call is TRBV19, the J call TRBJ2-3, with 11 positions matching TRBD2. This CDR3 spans 16 amino acids. Germline lookup yields CDR1 LNHDA and CDR2 SQIVND (reference sequence). With V trimmed by 3 bases and J by 5 bases, 7 bases remained unmatched.

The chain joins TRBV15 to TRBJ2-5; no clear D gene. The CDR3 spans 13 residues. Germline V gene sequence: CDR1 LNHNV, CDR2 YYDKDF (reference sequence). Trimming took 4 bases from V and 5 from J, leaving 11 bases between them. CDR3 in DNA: TGTGCCACCAGCAAAGACCTGGGGGAGACCCAGTACTTC. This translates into CATSKDLGETQYF.

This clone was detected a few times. CDR3 region: CASSWDRGPPDTQYF. CDR3 nucleotides: TGTGCCAGCAGCTGGGACAGGGGGCCTCCAGATACGCAGTATTTT. V is TRBV7-2 and J is TRBJ2-3; 12 nucleotides match TRBD1. The J segment lost 4 bases and the V segment lost 4 bases, leaving 3 bases of the junction unmatched. The CDR3 totals 15 residues. Germline V gene data show CDR1 as SGHTA and CDR2 as FQGNSA.

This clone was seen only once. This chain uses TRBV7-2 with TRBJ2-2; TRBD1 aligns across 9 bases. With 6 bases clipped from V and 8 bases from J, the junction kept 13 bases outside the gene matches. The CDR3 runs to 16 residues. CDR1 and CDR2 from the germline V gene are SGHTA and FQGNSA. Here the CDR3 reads CASSSNRDRVRGELFF. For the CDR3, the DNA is TGTGCCAGCAGTTCGAACCGGGACAGGGTTCGAGGGGAGCTGTTTTTT.

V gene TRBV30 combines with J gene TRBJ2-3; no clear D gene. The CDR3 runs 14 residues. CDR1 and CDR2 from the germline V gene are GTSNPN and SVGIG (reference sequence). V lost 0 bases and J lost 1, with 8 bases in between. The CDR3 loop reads CAWSVYKGTDTQYF. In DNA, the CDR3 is TGTGCCTGGAGTGTATACAAAGGCACAGATACGCAGTATTTT.

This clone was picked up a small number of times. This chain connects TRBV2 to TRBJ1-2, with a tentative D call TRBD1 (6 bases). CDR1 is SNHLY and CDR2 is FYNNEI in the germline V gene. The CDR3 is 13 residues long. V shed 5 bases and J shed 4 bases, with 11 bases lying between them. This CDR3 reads CASSLGQRYGYTF. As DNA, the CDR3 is TGTGCCAGCAGTCTGGGACAACGCTATGGCTACACCTTC. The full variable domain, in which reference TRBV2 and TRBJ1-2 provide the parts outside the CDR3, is EPEVTQTPSHQVTQMGQEVILRCVPISNHLYFYWYRQILGQKVEFLVSFYNNEISEKSEIFDDQFSVERPDGSNFTLKIRSTKLEDSAMYFCASSLGQRYGYTFGSGTRLTVV.

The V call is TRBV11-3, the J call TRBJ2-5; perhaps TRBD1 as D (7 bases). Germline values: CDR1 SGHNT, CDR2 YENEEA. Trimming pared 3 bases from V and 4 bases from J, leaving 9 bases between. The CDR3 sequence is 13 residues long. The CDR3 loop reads CASSFQGGETQYF. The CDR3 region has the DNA TGTGCCAGCAGCTTTCAGGGGGGAGAGACCCAGTACTTC.

This chain's CDR3 is CASSGTGASGELFF. CDR3 coding DNA: TGTGCCAGCTCCGGGACAGGGGCCTCCGGGGAGCTGTTTTTT. The chain recombines TRBV18 with TRBJ2-2; 10 nucleotides line up with TRBD1. Germline V gives CDR1 KGHSH, CDR2 LQKENI. The CDR3 has 14 residues. Trimming took 6 bases from V and 6 from J; bases not matched to a gene: 4.

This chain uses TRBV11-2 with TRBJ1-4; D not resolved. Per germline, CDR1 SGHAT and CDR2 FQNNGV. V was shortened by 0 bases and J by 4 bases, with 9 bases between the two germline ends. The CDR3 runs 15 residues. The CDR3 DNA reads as TGTGCCAGCAGCTTAGATGGACTTTATAATGAAAAACTGTTTTTT. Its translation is CASSLDGLYNEKLFF. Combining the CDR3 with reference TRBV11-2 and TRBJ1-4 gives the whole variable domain EAGVAQSPRYKIIEKRQSVAFWCNPISGHATLYWYQQILGQGPKLLIQFQNNGVVDDSQLPKDRFSAERLKGVDSTLKIQPAKLEDSAVYLCASSLDGLYNEKLFFGSGTQLSVL.